This TCR beta chain was sequenced for a study of cytomegalovirus exposure and HLA in healthy donors. The trim removed 6 bases at V and 2 bases at J, leaving 3 bases unmatched. This CDR3 has 14 residues. Germline V gives CDR1 SGHTA, CDR2 FQGTGA. PCR used 60 Vbeta primers and 13 Jbeta primers. The method was immunoSEQ multiplex PCR; TCRdb's version includes in-frame clones alone and lacks a portion of them. Of about 140,000 clones detected, around four fifths appear once; the ten largest clones hold about 1.5%. This clone was picked up a small number of times. The sample taken for sequencing was PBMCs. The chain has TRBV7-3 and TRBJ1-2; the match to TRBD1 covers 10 bases. The sequence derives from a man aged 25 to 40 in good health and CMV-seropositive. The CDR3 DNA reads TGTGCCAGCAGTCCGGGACAGGGGAACTATGGCTACACCTTC. Protein: CASSPGQGNYGYTF.